This T cell receptor beta chain was profiled in a study of cytomegalovirus exposure and HLA in healthy donors. Turning to the study itself: A prior analysis found fewer than 120 million unique TCR beta sequences from around 200 million T cells.

The study, taken as a whole, reports: It was only CMV serostatus that was available as immune exposure information. Highest at DRB1 and lowest at HLA-C, TCR association rates differed among HLA loci in a later analysis.

The study sampled nominally healthy donors, though unrecorded immune exposures were likely. This PCR relied on a set of 60 Vbeta primers and 13 Jbeta primers. Produced via immunoSEQ multiplex PCR; TCRdb's table is partial and in-frame only. The sample lists around 150,000 clones, about three quarters seen once, with about 3.9% in the top ten. Germline CDR1 and CDR2: SGHDT and YYEEEE. CDR3 length equals 17 residues. V was pared by 0 bases and J by 4 bases, with 7 bases of the junction left unmatched. A word on this clone: Its antigen is not known.

This rearrangement joins TRBV5-6 to TRBJ2-5, with TRBD1 matching over 12 bases. The receptor was isolated from a man aged 18 to 30 in good health and CMV-seronegative. The sequenced sample consisted of PBMCs. CDR3 nucleotide sequence: TGTGCCAGCAGCTTGGTGGTCGGGACAGGGGGCGTAGAGACCCAGTACTTC. The encoded protein is CASSLVVGTGGVETQYF.